What follows are 22 T cell receptor beta chains derived from one specimen sequenced in a study of tumor-infiltrating lymphocytes in primary liver carcinoma. With roughly 0.5 ug total RNA as template and a constant-region primer, TCR beta cDNA was made. Three rounds of nested multiplex PCR with slightly modified ARM-PCR produced TCR beta libraries. The first two PCR rounds used TRBV1-TRBV30 forward primers with a C-beta reverse primer, about 10 cycles each. A single record per CDR3 protein comes from TCRdb applying MiXCR to the multiplex PCR reads. The sample shows over 95,000 distinct CDR3 sequences, more than 60% of them seen only once. It was from roughly 20-30 mg of unsorted bulk tissue that RNA and DNA were co-extracted. The specimen sequenced was liver tumor tissue from sampling region 5. Stated subset: tumor region T5, tumor centre. The receptors derive from a woman aged 55-69 years with primary liver carcinoma and hepatitis B virus infection.

A word on this clonotype: One end of the junction fails to match germline, which may point to a read error. The chain uses TRBV12-3 or TRBV12-4 and TRBJ2-5; no firm D call. The CDR3 length is 13 residues. CDR3 protein: CASCLSLKQTQYF. The CDR3, as DNA: TGTGCCAGCTGTTTGTCTTTGAAGCAGACCCAGTACTTC.

As for this clonotype: As the CDR3 is not closed by the conserved phenylalanine or tryptophan, this likely results from a read error. The V call is TRBV11-2, the J call TRBJ1-6; D call uncertain. This CDR3 is 13 amino acids long. Germline loops: CDR1 SGHAT, CDR2 FQNNGV. The CDR3 region has the DNA TGTACTAGCAGCTTTGTAATGAATTCACCCCTCCACTAT. It is translated as CTSSFVMNSPLHY.

The chain links TRBV4-1 to TRBJ2-1, with D possibly matching TRBD1 (6 bases). Trimming removed 1 base from V and 8 bases from J, with 21 bases in between. From germline, CDR1 is MGHRA and CDR2 YSYEKL. The CDR3 is 17 residues long. The CDR3 sequence is CASSQGITGTIDDEQFF. CDR3 nucleotides: TGCGCCAGCAGCCAAGGGATTACCGGGACAATAGACGATGAGCAGTTCTTC.

In this sample, this clonotype is medium-sized. This chain connects TRBV4-1 to TRBJ1-3; TRBD1 might be the D (6 bases). V was pared by 4 bases and J by 0 bases, with 13 bases between. The CDR3 has 16 residues. Germline V gene sequence: CDR1 MGHRA, CDR2 YSYEKL. The CDR3 reads CASSPVDSGSGNTIYF. The DNA for the CDR3 is TGCGCCAGCAGCCCCGTGGACAGCGGCTCTGGAAACACCATATATTTT.

V is TRBV11-1 and J is TRBJ2-1; 8 bases align to TRBD2. Germline V gives CDR1 SGHAT, CDR2 FQDESV (reference sequence). J was trimmed by 5 bases and V by 8 bases; bases with no gene match: 11. The CDR3 is 15 amino acids. This CDR3 reads CASGPRGSGNNEQFF. CDR3 DNA sequence: TGTGCCAGCGGGCCTCGCGGTAGCGGGAACAATGAGCAGTTCTTC. The full variable domain, completed using reference TRBV11-1 and TRBJ2-1, is EAEVAQSPRYKITEKSQAVAFWCDPISGHATLYWYRQILGQGPELLVQFQDESVVDDSQLPKDRFSAERLKGVDSTLKIQPAELGDSAMYLCASGPRGSGNNEQFFGPGTRLTVL.

A word on this clonotype: An end of the junction differs from the germline gene, which may be a read error. The chain recombines TRBV5-4 with TRBJ2-4; 12 positions agree with TRBD1. Per germline, CDR1 SGHNT and CDR2 YYREEE (reference sequence). There are 15 residues in the CDR3. The DNA of the CDR3 is TGTGCCATCAGCTCAGGGACAGGGGGCAGGGGCATTCAATACTTC. The encoded protein is CAISSGTGGRGIQYF.

Regarding this clonotype: The junction differs from germline at one of its ends, possibly a read error. The chain uses TRBV10-3 and TRBJ2-5, with 8 bases aligning to TRBD2. This CDR3 has 14 amino acids. The V gene's germline CDR1 is ENHRY and CDR2 SYGVKD. This CDR3 is CGISLSGESETQYF. The CDR3 DNA is TGTGGCATCAGTCTTAGCGGGGAGAGTGAGACCCAGTACTTC.

As for this clonotype: Since no conserved phenylalanine or tryptophan closes the CDR3, a read error is the likely cause. The gene calls are TRBV29-1 and TRBJ1-5, with TRBD1 matching over 10 bases. Losses at the gene ends were 7 bases for V and 4 bases for J; bases not matched to a gene: 4. The V gene's germline CDR1 is SQVTM and CDR2 ANQGSEA. CDR3 size: 13 residues. CDR3 sequence reads: CSARQGANQPQHL. The CDR3, as DNA: TGCAGCGCTAGACAGGGGGCGAATCAGCCCCAGCATCTT.

About this clonotype itself: The CDR3 ends on some other residue instead of the conserved phenylalanine or tryptophan, so this is likely a read error. V and J are TRBV11-1 and TRBJ2-7; D is undetermined. Germline-derived CDR1 and CDR2 are SGHAT and FQDESV (reference sequence). The CDR3 has 13 amino acids. Between the trimmed V and J ends, which lost 3 bases and 9 bases, there was a span of 15 bases. The CDR3 sequence is CASSLISGRGQYL. CDR3 DNA: TGTGCCAGCAGCTTGATTAGTGGGCGAGGGCAGTACCTC.

Details on this clonotype: With a much larger clone just one base away, this may be a read error. The DNA of the CDR3 is TGTGCCAGCAGCTCATGTAGCGGGAACTCCTACAATGAGCAGTTCTTC. The encoded protein is CASSSCSGNSYNEQFF. V and J are TRBV7-8 and TRBJ2-1, with 8 nucleotides matching TRBD2. Trimming at V came to 4 bases and at J to 0 bases, leaving 5 bases not matched to a gene. The CDR3 totals 16 residues. Germline-derived CDR1 and CDR2 are SGHVS and FQNEAQ.

The chain recombines TRBV11-2 with TRBJ2-3, with D maybe TRBD2 (5 bases). This CDR3 region has 20 residues. V was trimmed by 5 bases and J by 0 bases, leaving 27 bases between them. Germline V gives CDR1 SGHAT, CDR2 FQNNGV. The CDR3 DNA reads TGTGCCAGCAGCCTCTACGCAATAGGGCTAGCAGCCCGAAGCACAGATACGCAGTATTTT. Translated: CASSLYAIGLAARSTDTQYF.

About this clonotype itself: The conserved phenylalanine or tryptophan normally closing the CDR3 is absent here, so this likely arose from a read error. J is TRBJ2-2 and V is TRBV11-1; no firm D call. Germline V gene sequence: CDR1 SGHAT, CDR2 FQDESV (reference sequence). This CDR3 has 17 amino acids. The CDR3 nucleotides read TGTACCAGCAGTGCCCGGCCATTCCTAGTTAACACCGGGGAGCTGTTTTTA. This codes for CTSSARPFLVNTGELFL.

This chain joins TRBV28 and TRBJ1-1; D gene ambiguous. The CDR3 is 11 residues long. Germline V gene sequence: CDR1 MDHEN, CDR2 SYDVKM. V lost 3 bases and J lost 7, with 6 bases in between. The CDR3 region has the DNA TGTGCCAGCAGTTTTAGCGTTGAAGCTTTCTTT. Translating gives CASSFSVEAFF.

This clonotype has a handful of counts. The chain employs TRBV28 and TRBJ2-5, with no clear D. Deletions cut 4 bases from V and 7 bases from J, with 16 bases between. Per germline, CDR1 MDHEN and CDR2 SYDVKM. The CDR3 sequence is 14 residues long. DNA of the CDR3: TGTGCCAGCAGTTCCCCCGGGCCGCGCAGGACCCAGTACTTC. Protein: CASSSPGPRRTQYF.

The rearrangement joins TRBV24-1 to TRBJ1-6; D is ambiguous. CDR1 is KGHDR, CDR2 SFDVKD, per germline. With 0 bases removed from V and 5 bases from J, the gap between germline ends came to 10 bases. This CDR3 contains 16 residues. In DNA form, the CDR3 reads TGTGCCACCAGTGATTTGCGTAACGGGGATAATTCACCCCTCCACTTT. Translating it yields CATSDLRNGDNSPLHF.

This clonotype was counted at least ten times. The chain has TRBV29-1 and TRBJ2-7; D is uncertain. The germline V gene encodes CDR1 SQVTM and CDR2 ANQGSEA. V was clipped by 4 bases and J by 7 bases, with 17 bases between them. CDR3 length: 13 residues. The CDR3 region is CSVAFTALGEQYF. CDR3 sequence (DNA): TGCAGCGTTGCATTTACAGCCCTGGGGGAGCAGTACTTC.

J is TRBJ2-4 and V is TRBV6-1, with D unclear. Between the trimmed V and J ends, which lost 1 base and 11 bases, there was a span of 18 bases. Germline V gene sequence: CDR1 MNHNS, CDR2 SASEGT. The CDR3 contains 15 residues. CDR3 amino acids: CASSEVGGSLNFQYF. In DNA, the CDR3 is TGTGCCAGCAGTGAAGTCGGCGGAAGCTTGAACTTTCAGTACTTC.

This clonotype was recorded once. The CDR3 does not close with the conserved phenylalanine or tryptophan, likely indicating a read error. The limits of the CDR3 on the DNA are not certain, so only TCRdb's listed CDR3 is given. V and J are TRBV6-6 and TRBJ2-2; the table gives TRBD2 as D, unverified against the DNA. Germline CDR1 is MNHNY and CDR2 is SVGAGI (reference sequence). 15 amino acids form the CDR3, both terminal residues included. The CDR3 is CASLGSSGLTGELFY.

As to this clonotype: A read error may produce the germline difference seen at one junction end. The CDR3 DNA reads as TGTGACAGCAGCCCCACGGGGCGACAATTGGCCTCCTACGAGCAGTACTTC. It encodes CDSSPTGRQLASYEQYF. The V and J genes are TRBV7-9 and TRBJ2-7, with D perhaps being TRBD1 or TRBD2 (5 bases each). This CDR3 is built from 17 residues. The V gene's germline CDR1 is SEHNR and CDR2 FQNEAQ (reference sequence).

This clonotype was detected ten times or more. This sequence joins TRBV6-1 and TRBJ1-4, with D unclear. The germline V gene has CDR1 MNHNS and CDR2 SASEGT. The CDR3 covers 13 residues. Trimming removed 1 base at V and 4 bases at J, with 4 bases between. Here the CDR3 reads CASSEGYNEKLFF. The CDR3 DNA sequence: TGTGCCAGCAGTGAAGGGTATAATGAAAAACTGTTTTTT.

Concerning this clonotype itself: The missing conserved phenylalanine or tryptophan at the end of this CDR3 makes a read error likely. The chain combines TRBV11-3 with TRBJ1-2; D gene uncertain. V was trimmed by 0 bases and J by 3 bases, leaving 11 bases between them. CDR3 length: 15 residues. Germline CDR1 is SGHNT and CDR2 is YENEEA. The CDR3 protein is CASSLDHDTDYGYTL. The CDR3 DNA is TGTGCCAGCAGCTTAGATCACGACACCGACTATGGCTACACCCTC.

This clonotype was seen many times. The chain uses TRBV10-3 and TRBJ2-5, with unresolved D. This CDR3 is 13 amino acids long. Trimming stripped 6 bases from V and 1 base from J, with 9 bases between. CDR1 and CDR2 (germline): ENHRY, SYGVKD. CDR3 nucleotides: TGTGCCATCAGGCAGGATGGCCAAGAGACCCAGTACTTC. Protein product: CAIRQDGQETQYF.